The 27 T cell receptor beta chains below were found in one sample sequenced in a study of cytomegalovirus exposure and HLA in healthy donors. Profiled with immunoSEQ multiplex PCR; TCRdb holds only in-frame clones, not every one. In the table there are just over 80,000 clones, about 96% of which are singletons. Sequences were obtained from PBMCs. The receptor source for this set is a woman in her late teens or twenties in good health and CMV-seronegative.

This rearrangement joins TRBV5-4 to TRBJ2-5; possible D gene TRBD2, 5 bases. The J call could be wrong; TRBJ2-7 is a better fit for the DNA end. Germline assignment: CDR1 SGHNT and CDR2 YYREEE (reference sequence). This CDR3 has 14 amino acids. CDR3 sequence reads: CASSFRETVNEQYF. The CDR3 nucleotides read TGTGCCAGCAGCTTTAGGGAGACGGTAAACGAGCAGTACTTC.

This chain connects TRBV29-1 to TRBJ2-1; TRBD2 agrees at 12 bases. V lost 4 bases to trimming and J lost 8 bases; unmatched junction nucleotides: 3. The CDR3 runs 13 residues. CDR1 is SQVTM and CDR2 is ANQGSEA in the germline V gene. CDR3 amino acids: CSVGLAGVDEQFF. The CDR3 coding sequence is TGCAGCGTTGGACTAGCGGGAGTGGATGAGCAGTTCTTC.

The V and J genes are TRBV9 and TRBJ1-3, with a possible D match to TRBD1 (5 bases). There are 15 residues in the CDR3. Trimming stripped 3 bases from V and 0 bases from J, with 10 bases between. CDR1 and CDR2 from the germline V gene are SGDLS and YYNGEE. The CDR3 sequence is CASSGAGTSGNTIYF. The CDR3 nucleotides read TGTGCCAGCAGCGGGGCGGGGACCTCTGGAAACACCATATATTTT.

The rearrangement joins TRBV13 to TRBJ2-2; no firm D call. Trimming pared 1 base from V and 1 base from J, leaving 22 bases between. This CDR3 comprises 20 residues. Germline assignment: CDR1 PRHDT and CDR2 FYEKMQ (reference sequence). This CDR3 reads CASSLVGPRISYLNTGELFF. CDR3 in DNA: TGTGCCAGCAGCTTAGTAGGTCCTAGGATTTCTTATTTGAACACCGGGGAGCTGTTTTTT.

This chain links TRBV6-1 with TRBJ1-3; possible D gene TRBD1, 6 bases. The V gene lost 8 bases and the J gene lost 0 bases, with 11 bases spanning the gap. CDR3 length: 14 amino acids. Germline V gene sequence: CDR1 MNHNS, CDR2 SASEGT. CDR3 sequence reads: CASGDRSSGNTIYF. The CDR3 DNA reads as TGTGCCAGCGGCGACAGGAGCTCTGGAAACACCATATATTTT.

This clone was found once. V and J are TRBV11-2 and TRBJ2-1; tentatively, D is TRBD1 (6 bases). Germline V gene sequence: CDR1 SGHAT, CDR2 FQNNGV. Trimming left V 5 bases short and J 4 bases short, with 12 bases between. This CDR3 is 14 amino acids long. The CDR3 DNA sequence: TGTGCCAGCAGCCTTGTACAGGGTTACAATGAGCAGTTCTTC. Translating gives CASSLVQGYNEQFF.

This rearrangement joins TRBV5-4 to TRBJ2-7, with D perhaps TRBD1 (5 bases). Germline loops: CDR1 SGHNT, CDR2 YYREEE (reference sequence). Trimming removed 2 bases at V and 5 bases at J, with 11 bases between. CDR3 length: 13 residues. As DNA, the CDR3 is TGTGCCAGCAGCTTCCCCGCAGGGAACGAGCAGTACTTC. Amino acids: CASSFPAGNEQYF.

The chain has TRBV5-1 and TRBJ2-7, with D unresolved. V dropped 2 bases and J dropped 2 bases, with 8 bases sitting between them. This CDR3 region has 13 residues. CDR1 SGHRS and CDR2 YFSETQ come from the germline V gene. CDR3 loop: CASSLSQAYEQYF. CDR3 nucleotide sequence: TGCGCCAGCAGCTTATCGCAGGCCTACGAGCAGTACTTC.

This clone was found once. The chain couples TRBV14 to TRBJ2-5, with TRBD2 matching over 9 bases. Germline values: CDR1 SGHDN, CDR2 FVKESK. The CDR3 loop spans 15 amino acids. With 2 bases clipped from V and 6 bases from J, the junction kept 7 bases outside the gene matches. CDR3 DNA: TGTGCCAGCAGCCAACGGCGGGAGGGCCGGAAGACCCAGTACTTC. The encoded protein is CASSQRREGRKTQYF.

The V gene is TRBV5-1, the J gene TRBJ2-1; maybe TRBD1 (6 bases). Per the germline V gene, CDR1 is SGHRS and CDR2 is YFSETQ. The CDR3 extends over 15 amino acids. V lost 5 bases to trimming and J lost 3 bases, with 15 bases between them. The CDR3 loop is CASRLDGQNYNEQFF. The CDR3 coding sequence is TGCGCCAGCAGACTTGACGGACAGAACTACAATGAGCAGTTCTTC.

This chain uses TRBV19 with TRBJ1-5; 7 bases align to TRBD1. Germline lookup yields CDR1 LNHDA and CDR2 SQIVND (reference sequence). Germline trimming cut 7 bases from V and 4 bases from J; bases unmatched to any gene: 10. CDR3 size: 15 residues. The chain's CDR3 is CASKEDRVGNQPQHF. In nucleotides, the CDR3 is TGTGCCAGTAAGGAAGACAGGGTGGGTAATCAGCCCCAGCATTTT.

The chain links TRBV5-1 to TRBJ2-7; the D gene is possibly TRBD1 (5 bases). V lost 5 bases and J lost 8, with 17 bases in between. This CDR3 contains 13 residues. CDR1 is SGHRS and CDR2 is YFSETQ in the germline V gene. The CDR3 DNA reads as TGCGCCAGCAGTCTGGACATATTTCTCAAGCAGTACTTC. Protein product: CASSLDIFLKQYF.

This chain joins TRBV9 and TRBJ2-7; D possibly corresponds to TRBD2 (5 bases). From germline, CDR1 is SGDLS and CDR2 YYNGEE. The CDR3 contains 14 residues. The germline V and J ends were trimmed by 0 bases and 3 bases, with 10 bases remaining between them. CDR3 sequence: CASSVDSRGYEQYF. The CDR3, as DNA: TGTGCCAGCAGCGTAGATAGCCGGGGCTACGAGCAGTACTTC.

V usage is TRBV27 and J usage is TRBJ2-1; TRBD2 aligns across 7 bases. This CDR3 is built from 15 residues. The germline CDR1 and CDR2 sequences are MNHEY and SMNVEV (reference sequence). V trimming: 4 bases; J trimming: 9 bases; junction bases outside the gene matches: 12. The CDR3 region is CASSSRLAVLGEQFF. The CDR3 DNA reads TGTGCCAGCAGTTCCCGACTAGCAGTCTTGGGTGAGCAGTTCTTC.

In nucleotides, the CDR3 is TGCGCCAGCAGCCCCGGGACAGGGAGGGATACGCAGTATTTT. This codes for CASSPGTGRDTQYF. This chain uses TRBV5-1 with TRBJ2-3, with 9 bases identical to TRBD1. The V and J ends lost 4 bases and 6 bases, in that order; junction bases with no gene match: 6. This CDR3 contains 14 residues. Germline V gene sequence: CDR1 SGHRS, CDR2 YFSETQ.

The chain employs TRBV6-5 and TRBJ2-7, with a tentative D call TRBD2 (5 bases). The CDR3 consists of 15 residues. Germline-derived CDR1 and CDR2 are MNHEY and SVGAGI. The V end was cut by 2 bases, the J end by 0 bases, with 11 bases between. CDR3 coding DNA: TGTGCCAGCAGTTACGCCGCCGCGGGCTCCTACGAGCAGTACTTC. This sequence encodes CASSYAAAGSYEQYF.

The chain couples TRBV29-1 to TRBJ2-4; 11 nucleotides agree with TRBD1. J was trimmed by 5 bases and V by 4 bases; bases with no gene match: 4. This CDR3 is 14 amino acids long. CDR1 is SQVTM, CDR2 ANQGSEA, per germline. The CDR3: CSVGPDRGQNIQYF. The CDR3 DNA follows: TGCAGCGTTGGGCCGGACAGGGGGCAAAACATTCAGTACTTC.

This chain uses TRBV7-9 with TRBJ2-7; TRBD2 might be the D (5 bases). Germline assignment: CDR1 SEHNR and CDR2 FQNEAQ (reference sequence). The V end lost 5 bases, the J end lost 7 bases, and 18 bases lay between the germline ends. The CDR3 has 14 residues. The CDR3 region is CASSPMGSRLEQYF. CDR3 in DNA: TGTGCCAGCAGCCCGATGGGGAGCAGGCTGGAGCAGTACTTC.

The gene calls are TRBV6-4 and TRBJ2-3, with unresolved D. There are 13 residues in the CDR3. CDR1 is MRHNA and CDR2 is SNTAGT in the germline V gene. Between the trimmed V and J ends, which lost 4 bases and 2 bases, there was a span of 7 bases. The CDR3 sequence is CASSAQITDTQYF. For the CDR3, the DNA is TGTGCCAGCAGTGCACAGATCACAGATACGCAGTATTTT.

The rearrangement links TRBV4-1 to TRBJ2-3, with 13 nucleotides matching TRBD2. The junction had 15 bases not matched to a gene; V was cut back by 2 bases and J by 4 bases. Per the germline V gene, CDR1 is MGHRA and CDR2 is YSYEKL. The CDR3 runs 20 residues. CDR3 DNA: TGCGCCAGCAGCCAACGGACTAGCGGGAGTTCTGTTTCATCCGCAGATACGCAGTATTTT. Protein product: CASSQRTSGSSVSSADTQYF.

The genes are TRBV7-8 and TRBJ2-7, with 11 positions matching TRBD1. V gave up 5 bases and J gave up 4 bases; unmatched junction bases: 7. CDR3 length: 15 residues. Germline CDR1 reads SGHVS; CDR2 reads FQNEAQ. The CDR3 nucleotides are TGTGCCAGCAGCCCACCGGGACAGGGGGAATACGAGCAGTACTTC. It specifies CASSPPGQGEYEQYF.

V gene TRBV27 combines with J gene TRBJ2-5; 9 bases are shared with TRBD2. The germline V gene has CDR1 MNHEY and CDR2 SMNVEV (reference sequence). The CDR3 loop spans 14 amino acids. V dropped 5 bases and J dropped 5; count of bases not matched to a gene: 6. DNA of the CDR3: TGTGCCAGCAGTCCCACTAGCGGGCATGAGACCCAGTACTTC. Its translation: CASSPTSGHETQYF.

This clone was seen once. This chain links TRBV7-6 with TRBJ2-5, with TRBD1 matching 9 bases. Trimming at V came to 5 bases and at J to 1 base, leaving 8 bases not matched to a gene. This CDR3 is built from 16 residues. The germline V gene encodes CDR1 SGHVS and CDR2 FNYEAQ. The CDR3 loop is CASSLPDRGGQETQYF. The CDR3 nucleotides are TGTGCCAGCAGCCTCCCGGACAGGGGAGGCCAAGAGACCCAGTACTTC. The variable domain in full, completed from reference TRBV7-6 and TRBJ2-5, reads GAGVSQSPRYKVTKRGQDVALRCDPISGHVSLYWYRQALGQGPEFLTYFNYEAQQDKSGLPNDRFSAERPEGSISTLTIQRTEQRDSAMYRCASSLPDRGGQETQYFGPGTRLLVL.

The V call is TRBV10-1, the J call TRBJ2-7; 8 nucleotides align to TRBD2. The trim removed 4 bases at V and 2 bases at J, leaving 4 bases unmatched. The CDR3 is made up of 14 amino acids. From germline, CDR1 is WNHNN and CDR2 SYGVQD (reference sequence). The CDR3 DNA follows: TGCGCCAGCAGTGGTAGCGGGAACCCCTACGAGCAGTACTTC. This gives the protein CASSGSGNPYEQYF.

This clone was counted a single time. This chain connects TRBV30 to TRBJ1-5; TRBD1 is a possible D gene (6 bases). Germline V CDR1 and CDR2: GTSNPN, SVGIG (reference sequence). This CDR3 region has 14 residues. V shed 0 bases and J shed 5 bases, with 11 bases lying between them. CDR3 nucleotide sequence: TGTGCCTGGAGTGTACAGGACAGTTATCAGCCCCAGCATTTT. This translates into CAWSVQDSYQPQHF.

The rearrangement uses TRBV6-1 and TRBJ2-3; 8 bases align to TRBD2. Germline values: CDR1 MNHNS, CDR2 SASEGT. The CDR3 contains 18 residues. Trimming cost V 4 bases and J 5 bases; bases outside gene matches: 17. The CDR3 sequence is CASSGVASGRKGGDTQYF. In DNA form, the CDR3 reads TGTGCCAGCAGTGGGGTGGCTAGCGGGCGGAAGGGAGGAGATACGCAGTATTTT.

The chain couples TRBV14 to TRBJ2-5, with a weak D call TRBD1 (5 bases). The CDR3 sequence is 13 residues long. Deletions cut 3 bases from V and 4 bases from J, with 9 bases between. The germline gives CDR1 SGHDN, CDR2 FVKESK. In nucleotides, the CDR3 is TGTGCCAGCAGCCACAGGGTGCGAGAGACCCAGTACTTC. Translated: CASSHRVRETQYF. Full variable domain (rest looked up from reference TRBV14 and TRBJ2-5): EAGVTQFPSHSVIEKGQTVTLRCDPISGHDNLYWYRRVMGKEIKFLLHFVKESKQDESGMPNNRFLAERTGGTYSTLKVQPAELEDSGVYFCASSHRVRETQYFGPGTRLLVL.